This is a list of T cell receptor beta chains from one sample in a study of vaccination and CD4 T cells after COVID-19. TCRdb independently ran MiXCR on the PCR reads; one entry per CDR3 protein. The sample carries about 18,000 distinct CDR3 sequences, about 41% recorded once. These receptors have no known antigen. The material was CD4+ T cells from blood, cultured in vitro, obtained after SARS-CoV-2 vaccination. These TCRs come from a human donor who had recovered from COVID-19. Both conserved end residues are part of each CDR3. The size entry is marked missing in some rows and otherwise reads once, few, many or a size class.

V	J	size	CDR3
TRBV6-1	TRBJ1-5	few	CASSATGGRGQPQHF
TRBV5-4	TRBJ1-5	few	CASSLDLNQPQHF
TRBV24-1	TRBJ1-2	-	CATSDSSGQGFYGYTF
TRBV20-1	TRBJ2-3	few	CSARVGGVTDTQYF
TRBV28	TRBJ2-7	-	CASSLQGNSYEQYF
TRBV20-1	TRBJ2-1	-	CSASLTLGQSGEQFF
TRBV30	TRBJ1-1	-	CAWTAKGIRSEAFF
TRBV11-2	TRBJ1-3	-	CASSPRDGRSGNTIYF
TRBV7-9	TRBJ1-1	-	CASSSLRPDVNTEAFF
TRBV6-1	TRBJ1-1	-	CASSVHRGTNTEAFF
TRBV7-8	TRBJ2-7	-	CASSYQGREQYF
TRBV6-5	TRBJ1-6	few	CASSYPGRGTSNSPLHF
TRBV20-1	TRBJ2-2	-	CSASLGGGARGELFF
TRBV19	TRBJ2-7	-	CASSDSSGSVYEQYF
TRBV7-2	TRBJ2-5	few	CASSSRAGRETQYF
TRBV27	TRBJ1-2	few	CATRDRGRNGYTF